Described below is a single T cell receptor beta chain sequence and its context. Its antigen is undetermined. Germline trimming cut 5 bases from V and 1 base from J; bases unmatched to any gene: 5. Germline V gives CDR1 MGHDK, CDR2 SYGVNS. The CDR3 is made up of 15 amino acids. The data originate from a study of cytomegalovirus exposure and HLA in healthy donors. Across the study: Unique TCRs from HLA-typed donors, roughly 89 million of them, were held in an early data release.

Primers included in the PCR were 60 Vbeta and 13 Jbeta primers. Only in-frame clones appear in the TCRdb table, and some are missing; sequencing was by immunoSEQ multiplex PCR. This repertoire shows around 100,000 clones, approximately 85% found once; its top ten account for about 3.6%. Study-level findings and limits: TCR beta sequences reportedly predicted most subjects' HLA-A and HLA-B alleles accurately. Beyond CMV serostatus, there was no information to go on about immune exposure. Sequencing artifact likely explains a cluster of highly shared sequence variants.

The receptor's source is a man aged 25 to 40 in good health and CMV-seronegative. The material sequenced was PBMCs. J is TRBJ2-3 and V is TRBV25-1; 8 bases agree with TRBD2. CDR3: CASSKTSGRTDTQYF. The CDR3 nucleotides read TGTGCCAGCAGTAAAACTAGCGGCCGCACAGATACGCAGTATTTT.